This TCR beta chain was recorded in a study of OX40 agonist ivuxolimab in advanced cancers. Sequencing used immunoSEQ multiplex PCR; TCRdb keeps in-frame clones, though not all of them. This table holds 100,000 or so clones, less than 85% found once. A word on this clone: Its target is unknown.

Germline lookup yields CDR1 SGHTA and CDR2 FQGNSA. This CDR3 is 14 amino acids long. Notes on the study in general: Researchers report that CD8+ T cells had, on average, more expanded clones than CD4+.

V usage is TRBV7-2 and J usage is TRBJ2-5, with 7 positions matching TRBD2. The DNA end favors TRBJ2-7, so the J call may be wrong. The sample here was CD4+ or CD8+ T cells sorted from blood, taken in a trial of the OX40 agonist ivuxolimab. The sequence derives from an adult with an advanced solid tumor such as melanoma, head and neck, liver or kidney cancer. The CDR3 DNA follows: TGTGCCAGCAGGGAGAGCGGGGCCTACTACGAGCAGTACTTC. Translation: CASRESGAYYEQYF.